This T cell receptor (beta chain) stems from a study of a mutant IDH1 vaccine in newly diagnosed glioma. At the level of the study: Investigators started vaccination 4-6 weeks after radiotherapy alone, or with temozolomide cycles. Of treated patients, around 62% were men and about 38% women, averaging 40.4 years. Most patients had radiochemotherapy with temozolomide before enrollment; others had one alone.

Profiling relied on immunoSEQ multiplex PCR, and the TCRdb table lists in-frame clones only, not all of them. Found here are tens of thousands of clones, around 80% of them singletons; the top ten hold around 7.4%. Notes on this clone: The antigen is unknown.

The CDR3 length is 12 residues. The ends were cut back, 5 bases at V and 3 bases at J, with 7 bases in the middle. Germline V gene data show CDR1 as LNHDA and CDR2 as SQIVND (reference sequence). Time point here: week 5, during vaccination. Doses of 300 ug of mutant IDH1 20-mer peptide were given with topical imiquimod. New WHO grade 3 or 4 astrocytomas that were IDH1-mutant and ATRX-lost occurred in the donors. The sequencing here drew on PBMCs, taken from a glioma patient whose treatment included an IDH1 peptide vaccine. The receptor was derived from a woman in her forties or fifties with glioma. The rearrangement links TRBV19 to TRBJ1-1; D is uncertain. The CDR3: CASSHWDTEAFF. CDR3 nucleotides: TGTGCCAGTAGTCACTGGGACACTGAAGCTTTCTTT.